The rows below give T cell receptor beta chains drawn from one sample of a study of beta chain features in type 1 diabetes. Sequenced by immunoSEQ multiplex PCR; TCRdb stores in-frame clones only, minus some. The table lists hundreds of thousands of clones, 7.5% to 10% of them singletons, with around 0.031% in the top ten. The sample taken for sequencing was naive CD4+ T cells from blood. The source is a young woman in good health. CDR3s include the opening cysteine and the closing phenylalanine or tryptophan. Fields, in order: J gene, clone size, D gene, V gene, CDR3 protein, CDR3 DNA. A D gene is named only where the DNA matches it firmly. Some rows have no size entry. The others give once, few or many, or a class for an expanded clone.

TRBJ2-2 | . | TRBD2 | TRBV27 | CASSFSGVGGTGELFF | TGTGCCAGCAGTTTCAGCGGGGTGGGAGGGACCGGGGAGCTGTTTTTT
TRBJ2-2 | . | . | TRBV19 | CASSTITGELFF | TGTGCCAGTAGTACAATTACCGGGGAGCTGTTTTTT
TRBJ1-5 | . | TRBD1 | TRBV30 | CAWSRRQGNQPQHF | TGTGCCTGGAGTAGGCGACAGGGGAATCAGCCCCAGCATTTT
TRBJ2-3 | few | TRBD2 | TRBV5-1 | CASSLASGASTDTQYF | TGCGCCAGCAGCTTGGCAAGCGGGGCGAGCACAGATACGCAGTATTTT
TRBJ2-6 | few | TRBD2 | TRBV9 | CASSLKQFSGSTTGANVLTF | TGTGCCAGCAGCCTAAAGCAGTTTAGCGGGAGTACAACTGGGGCCAACGTCCTGACTTTC
TRBJ2-3 | few | . | TRBV6-1 | CASSPRDTDTQYF | TGTGCCAGCAGCCCGAGAGACACAGATACGCAGTATTTT
TRBJ2-1 | few | TRBD1 | TRBV7-9 | CASSSRDRKTQYHYNEQFF | TGTGCCAGCAGCTCCCGGGACAGAAAAACTCAATACCACTACAATGAGCAGTTCTTC
TRBJ1-1 | few | TRBD1 | TRBV7-8 | CASTSTFRDRRANTEAFF | TGTGCCAGCACTAGCACATTCCGGGACAGGAGGGCGAACACTGAAGCTTTCTTT
TRBJ1-3 | . | . | TRBV30 | CAWTTDSLSSGNTIYF | TGTGCCTGGACGACGGACAGTCTTAGCTCTGGAAACACCATATATTTT
TRBJ1-2 | few | TRBD1 | TRBV6-6 | CASNPDRPTGYGYTF | TGTGCCAGCAATCCGGACAGGCCTACGGGCTATGGCTACACCTTC
TRBJ2-1 | . | TRBD2 | TRBV6-5 | CASSSGRADGGGEQFF | TGTGCCAGCAGTTCCGGGAGGGCCGACGGGGGGGGCGAGCAGTTCTTC
TRBJ1-1 | few | TRBD1 | TRBV30 | CAWSVTGTVNTEAFF | TGTGCCTGGAGTGTAACCGGGACAGTGAACACTGAAGCTTTCTTT
TRBJ2-7 | . | TRBD2 | TRBV30 | CAWKRTGGPNEQYF | TGTGCCTGGAAGAGGACGGGAGGGCCAAACGAGCAGTACTTC
TRBJ2-5 | few | TRBD1 | TRBV7-2 | CASSLEWDSYNQETQYF | TGTGCCAGCAGCTTAGAATGGGACAGCTATAACCAAGAGACCCAGTACTTC
TRBJ2-3 | . | . | TRBV7-3 | CASSLSLGADTQYF | TGTGCCAGCAGCTTAAGTCTGGGAGCAGATACGCAGTATTTT
TRBJ2-1 | . | TRBD2 | TRBV6-5 | CASSYGAGRDEQFF | TGTGCCAGCAGTTACGGCGCAGGGAGGGATGAGCAGTTCTTC
TRBJ1-3 | few | . | TRBV5-1 | CASSLDPIPSGTIYF | TGCGCCAGCAGCTTGGACCCCATCCCGTCGGGCACCATATATTTT
TRBJ2-5 | few | . | TRBV7-2 | CASSLAPLALQETQYF | TGTGCCAGCAGCTTAGCGCCCCTAGCGCTCCAAGAGACCCAGTACTTC
TRBJ1-1 | few | . | TRBV6-6 | CASSLRGPEEAFF | TGTGCCAGCAGTCTCCGCGGTCCTGAAGAAGCTTTCTTT
TRBJ1-6 | . | TRBD1 | TRBV2 | CASRAGGAGSPLHF | TGTGCCAGCAGGGCAGGGGGCGCGGGTTCACCCCTCCACTTT
TRBJ1-1 | . | . | TRBV9 | CASSVWGEGTEAFF | TGTGCCAGCAGCGTATGGGGAGAGGGCACTGAAGCTTTCTTT
TRBJ1-1 | few | TRBD1 | TRBV5-4 | CASSLPTGTVNTEAFF | TGTGCCAGCAGCTTGCCAACCGGGACAGTTAACACTGAAGCTTTCTTT